This T cell receptor (beta chain) came from a study of T cells in Graves' hyperthyroidism and ophthalmopathy (dated by TCRdb to the late 2010s). In the study overall: Peripheral blood samples were taken at the time of initial diagnosis, prior to any treatment. A discovery cohort of about 100 patients, approximately 45 with Graves' ophthalmopathy and approximately 57 with stable Graves' hyperthyroidism, was used to find distinguishing TCR V-J signatures. Prospective prediction of ophthalmopathy was tested in an independent validation cohort of under 20 hyperthyroidism patients and 15 to 17 patients who later progressed to ophthalmopathy. The 90 to 100 discovery patients were randomly split 7:3 into training and test sets. The study also compared thyroid tissue and blood T-cell repertoires from more than five Graves' hyperthyroidism patients. Once sampling was done, hyperthyroidism patients were given methimazole at a starting dose of 30 mg daily, whereas ophthalmopathy patients were given high-dose intravenous methylprednisolone. The paper describes TCR Vbeta CDR3 sequencing of around 140 peripheral blood samples, made up of some 40 ophthalmopathy patients, roughly 72 hyperthyroidism patients and 17 progressor patients.

TCR beta CDR3 regions were amplified from RNA transcripts. The first round of RT-PCR for the TCR CDR3 was performed with the HTBI primer set and the Qiagen OneStep RT-PCR kit. Libraries were constructed in a second round of multiplex PCR, after which size selection and purification were performed. Paired-end sequencing of the libraries was performed with 100 bp reads on an Illumina HiSeq2000. The paper's processing steps were these. SOAPnuke was used to process the raw data, with reads discarded if the reads contained adapters or uncalled bases, had a mean Phred below 15, or lacked an exact constant-primer or identifier match. COPE v1.2.5 was used to merge high-quality paired reads, and clonotypes were defined as unique nucleotide sequences. MiTCR v1.1 was used to align the clonotypes against IMGT TRBV, TRBD and TRBJ reference segments. Analysis was restricted to V-J combinations with a frequency above 0.0001, which covered 99.2% of repertoires. The TCS score was defined as the ratio of F50 (clonal expansion) to E x V (chaos), calculated using BLOSUM62-based TCRdist between CDR3 peptides within each V-J. Welch's t-statistics and random forest reduced 500 to 550 V-J features to 13, which were used in a naive Bayes classifier (R e1071). Through fastp at Q25 and MiXCR, TCRdb rebuilt clones from the public reads, retaining in-frame beta chains. Each CDR3 protein appears once, grouped with its most common genes and DNA. The V and J calls shown here were made by TCRdb, not taken from the authors' results. Across this sample there are about 200,000 distinct CDR3 sequences, with about 16% seen only once. The ten biggest clones cover approximately 40% of the sample.

Study-wide findings and limitations: Blood samples also contained most of the expanded thyroid clonotypes (frequency above 0.001), which suggests that blood repertoires may reflect thyroid immune responses. A 13 V-J signature model separated ophthalmopathy from stable hyperthyroidism, with around 90% sensitivity and roughly 81% specificity in cross-validation and 80%/75% in testing. In validation, the model predicted progression to ophthalmopathy with approximately 70% sensitivity and 72.22% specificity, a median of around six months before onset. Sample size was not statistically predetermined, and investigators were not blinded to group allocation.

Sequences ENHRY (CDR1) and SYGVKD (CDR2) are obtained from the germline V gene. Spanning cysteine to phenylalanine, the CDR3 consists of 16 amino acids. Only the CDR3 part of the read is kept: 48 bases, read in frame from the first base. Germline trimming amounts to 5 bases on V and 2 bases on J, with 7 as the count of junction bases outside the gene matches. At least ten counts were recorded for this clonotype. The antigen this receptor binds is unknown. Per-base quality was not reported, and no clone a single base away is much larger than it. Stable Graves' hyperthyroidism was defined as the absence of progression to ophthalmopathy over 18 months of follow-up. Hyperthyroidism patients were aged 18 to 65 years and newly diagnosed, with disease duration of less than 2 months. Patients with uncontrolled infections, other autoimmune diseases, pregnancy or lactation were excluded. Diagnoses were established on the basis of clinical symptoms, serum thyroxine and TRAb, thyroid ultrasound, and orbital computed tomography. PBMCs were separated from around 9.1 ml of fresh peripheral blood using Ficoll-Paque density gradient centrifugation. Total RNA was extracted using Trizol reagent, and RNA quality was assessed on an Agilent 2100 Bioanalyzer.

The sequence was collected from a man in his forties with Graves' hyperthyroidism. The sequencing sample was made of blood. The chain joins TRBV10-3 to TRBJ1-3, with 9 bases matching TRBD1. The DNA sequence is TGTGCCATCAGTACCGCCGGGACAGGGACTGGAAACACCATATATTTT. Its coded protein is CAISTAGTGTGNTIYF.